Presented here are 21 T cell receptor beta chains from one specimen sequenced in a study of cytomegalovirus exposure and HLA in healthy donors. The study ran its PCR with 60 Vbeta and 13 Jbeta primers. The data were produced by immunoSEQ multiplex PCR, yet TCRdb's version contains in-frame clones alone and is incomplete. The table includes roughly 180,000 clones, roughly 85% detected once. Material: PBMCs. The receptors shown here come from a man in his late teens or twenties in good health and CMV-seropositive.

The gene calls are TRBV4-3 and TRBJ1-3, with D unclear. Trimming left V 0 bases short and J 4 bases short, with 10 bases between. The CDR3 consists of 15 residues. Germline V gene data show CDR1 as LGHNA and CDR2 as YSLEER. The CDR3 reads CASSQEDFVGNTIYF. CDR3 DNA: TGCGCCAGCAGCCAAGAAGACTTTGTAGGAAACACCATATATTTT.

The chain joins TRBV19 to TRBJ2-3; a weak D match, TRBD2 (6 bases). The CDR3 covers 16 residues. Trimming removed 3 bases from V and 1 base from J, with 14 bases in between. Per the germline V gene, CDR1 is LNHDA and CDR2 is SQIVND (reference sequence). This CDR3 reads CASSMIAGRRTDTQYF. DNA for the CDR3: TGTGCCAGTAGTATGATCGCGGGGAGGCGCACAGATACGCAGTATTTT.

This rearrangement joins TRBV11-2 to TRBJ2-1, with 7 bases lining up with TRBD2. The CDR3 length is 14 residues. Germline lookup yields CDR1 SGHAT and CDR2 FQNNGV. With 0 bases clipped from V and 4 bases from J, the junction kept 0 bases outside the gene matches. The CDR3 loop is CASSLERGYNEQFF. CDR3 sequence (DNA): TGTGCCAGCAGCTTAGAGCGGGGGTACAATGAGCAGTTCTTC.

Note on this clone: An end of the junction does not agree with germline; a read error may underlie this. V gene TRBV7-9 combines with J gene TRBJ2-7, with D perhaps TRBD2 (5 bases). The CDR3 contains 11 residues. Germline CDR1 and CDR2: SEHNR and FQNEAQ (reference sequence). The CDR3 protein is CSSSLEVTQYF. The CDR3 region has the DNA TGTTCCAGCAGCTTGGAGGTTACCCAGTACTTC.

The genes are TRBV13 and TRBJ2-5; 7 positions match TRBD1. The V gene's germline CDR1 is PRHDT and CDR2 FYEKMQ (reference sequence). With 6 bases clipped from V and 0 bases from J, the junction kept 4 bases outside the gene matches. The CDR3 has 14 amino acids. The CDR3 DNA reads TGTGCCAGCAGTCCGGGACAGAACCAAGAGACCCAGTACTTC. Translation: CASSPGQNQETQYF. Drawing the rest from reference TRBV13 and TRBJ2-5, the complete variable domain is AAGVIQSPRHLIKEKRETATLKCYPIPRHDTVYWYQQGPGQDPQFLISFYEKMQSDKGSIPDRFSAQQFSDYHSELNMSSLELGDSALYFCASSPGQNQETQYFGPGTRLLVL.

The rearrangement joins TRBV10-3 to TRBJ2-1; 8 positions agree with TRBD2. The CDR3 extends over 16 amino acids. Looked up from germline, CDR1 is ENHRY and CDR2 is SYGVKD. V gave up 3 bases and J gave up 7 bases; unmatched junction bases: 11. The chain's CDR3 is CAISERAGAPKNEQFF. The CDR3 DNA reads TGTGCCATCAGTGAACGAGCGGGGGCCCCAAAGAATGAGCAGTTCTTC.

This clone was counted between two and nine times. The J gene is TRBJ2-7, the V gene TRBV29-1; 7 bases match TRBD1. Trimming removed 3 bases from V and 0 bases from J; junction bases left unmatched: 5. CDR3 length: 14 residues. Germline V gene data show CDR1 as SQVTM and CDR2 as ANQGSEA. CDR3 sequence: CSVDTGELSYEQYF. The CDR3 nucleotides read TGCAGCGTTGACACAGGGGAGCTCTCCTACGAGCAGTACTTC.

The CDR3 bases are TGCGCCAGCAGCTTGACGGGGGGGCGGGAGACCCAGTACTTC. It specifies CASSLTGGRETQYF. The chain combines TRBV5-1 with TRBJ2-5; TRBD2 agrees at 8 bases. The CDR3 spans 14 residues. The V gene's germline CDR1 is SGHRS and CDR2 YFSETQ. V trimming: 1 base; J trimming: 5 bases; junction bases outside the gene matches: 4.

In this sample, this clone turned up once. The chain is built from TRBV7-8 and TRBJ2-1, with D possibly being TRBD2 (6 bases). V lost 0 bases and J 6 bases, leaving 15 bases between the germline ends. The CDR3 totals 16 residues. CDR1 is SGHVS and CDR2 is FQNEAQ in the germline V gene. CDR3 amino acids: CASSLARWGERNEQFF. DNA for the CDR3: TGTGCCAGCAGCTTAGCGAGGTGGGGGGAACGCAATGAGCAGTTCTTC. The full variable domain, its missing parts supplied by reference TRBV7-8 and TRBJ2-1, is GAGVSQSPRYKVAKRGQDVALRCDPISGHVSLFWYQQALGQGPEFLTYFQNEAQLDKSGLPSDRFFAERPEGSVSTLKIQRTQQEDSAVYLCASSLARWGERNEQFFGPGTRLTVL.

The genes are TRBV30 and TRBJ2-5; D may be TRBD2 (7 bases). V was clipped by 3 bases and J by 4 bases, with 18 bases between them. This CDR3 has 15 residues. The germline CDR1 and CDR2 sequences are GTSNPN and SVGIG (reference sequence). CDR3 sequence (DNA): TGTGCCTGGAGATCTAGCGTTCGGGGGGCAGAGACCCAGTACTTC. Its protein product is CAWRSSVRGAETQYF.

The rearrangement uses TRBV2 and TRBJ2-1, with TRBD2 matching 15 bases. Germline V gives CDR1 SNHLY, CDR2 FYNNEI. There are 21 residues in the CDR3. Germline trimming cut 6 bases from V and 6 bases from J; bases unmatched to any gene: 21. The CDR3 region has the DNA TGTGCCAGCAGCGTATCTCCGGGACTAGCGGGGGGAGAGACGGGGCGCAATGAGCAGTTCTTC. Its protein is CASSVSPGLAGGETGRNEQFF.

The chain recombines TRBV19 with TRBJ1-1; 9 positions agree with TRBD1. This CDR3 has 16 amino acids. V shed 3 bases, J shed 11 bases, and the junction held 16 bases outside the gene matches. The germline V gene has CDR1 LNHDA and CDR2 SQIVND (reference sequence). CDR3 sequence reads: CASSMPWTGALNGAFF. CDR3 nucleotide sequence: TGTGCCAGTAGTATGCCCTGGACAGGGGCCCTAAATGGGGCTTTCTTT. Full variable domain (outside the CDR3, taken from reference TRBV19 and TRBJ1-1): DGGITQSPKYLFRKEGQNVTLSCEQNLNHDAMYWYRQDPGQGLRLIYYSQIVNDFQKGDIAEGYSVSREKKESFPLTVTSAQKNPTAFYLCASSMPWTGALNGAFFGQGTRLTVV.

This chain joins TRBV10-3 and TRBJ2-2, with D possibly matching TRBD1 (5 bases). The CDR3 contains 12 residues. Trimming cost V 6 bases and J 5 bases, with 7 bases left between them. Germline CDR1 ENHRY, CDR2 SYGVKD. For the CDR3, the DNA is TGTGCCATCAGAGGGGTAACCGGGGAGCTGTTTTTT. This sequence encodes CAIRGVTGELFF.

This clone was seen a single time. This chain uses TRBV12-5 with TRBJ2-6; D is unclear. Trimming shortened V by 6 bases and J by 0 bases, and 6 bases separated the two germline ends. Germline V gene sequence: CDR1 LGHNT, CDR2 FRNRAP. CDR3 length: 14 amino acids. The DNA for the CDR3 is TGTGCTAGTGGCCTTTACTCTGGGGCCAACGTCCTGACTTTC. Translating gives CASGLYSGANVLTF.

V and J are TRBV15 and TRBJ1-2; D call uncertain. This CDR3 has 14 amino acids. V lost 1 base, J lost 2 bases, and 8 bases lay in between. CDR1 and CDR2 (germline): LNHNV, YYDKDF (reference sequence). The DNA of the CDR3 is TGTGCCACCAGCAGAGGAGGTGGAAACTATGGCTACACCTTC. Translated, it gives CATSRGGGNYGYTF.

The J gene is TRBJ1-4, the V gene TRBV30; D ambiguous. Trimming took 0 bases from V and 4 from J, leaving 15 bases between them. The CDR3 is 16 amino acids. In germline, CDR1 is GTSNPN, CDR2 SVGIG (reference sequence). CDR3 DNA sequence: TGTGCCTGGAGTGTGAAAGGGTCGGGGAATAATGAAAAACTGTTTTTT. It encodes CAWSVKGSGNNEKLFF.

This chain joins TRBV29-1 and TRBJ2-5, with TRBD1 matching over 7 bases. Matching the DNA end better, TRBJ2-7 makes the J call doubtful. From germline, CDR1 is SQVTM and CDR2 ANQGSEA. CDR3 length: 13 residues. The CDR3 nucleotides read TGCAGCGCCCAACGAGGGGGCGATGACGAGCAGTACTTC. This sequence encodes CSAQRGGDDEQYF.

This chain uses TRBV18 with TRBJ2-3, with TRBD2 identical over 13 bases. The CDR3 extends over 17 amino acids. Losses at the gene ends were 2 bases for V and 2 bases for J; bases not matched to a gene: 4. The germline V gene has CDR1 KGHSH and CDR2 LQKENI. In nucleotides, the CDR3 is TGTGCCAGCTCACCAAGGACTAGCGGGGGCACCACAGATACGCAGTATTTT. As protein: CASSPRTSGGTTDTQYF.

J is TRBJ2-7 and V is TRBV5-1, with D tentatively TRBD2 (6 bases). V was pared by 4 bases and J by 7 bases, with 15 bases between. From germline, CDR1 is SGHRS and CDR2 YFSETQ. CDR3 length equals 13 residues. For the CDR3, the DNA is TGCGCCAGCAGCCTCGGGACTTTGCGGGAGCAGTACTTC. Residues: CASSLGTLREQYF.

The chain's CDR3 is CAWEDIPTYEQYF. The CDR3 nucleotides are TGTGCCTGGGAAGACATCCCCACCTACGAGCAGTACTTC. V gene TRBV30 combines with J gene TRBJ2-7, with D unclear. The CDR3 has 13 residues. The V gene lost 5 bases and the J gene lost 2 bases, with 13 bases spanning the gap. Germline CDR1 is GTSNPN and CDR2 is SVGIG (reference sequence).

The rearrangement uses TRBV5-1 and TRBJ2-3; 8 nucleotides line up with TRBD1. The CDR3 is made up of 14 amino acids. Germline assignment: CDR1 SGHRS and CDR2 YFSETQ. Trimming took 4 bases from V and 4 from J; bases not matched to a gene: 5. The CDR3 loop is CASSLDRGADTQYF. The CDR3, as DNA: TGCGCCAGCAGCCTAGACAGGGGTGCAGATACGCAGTATTTT.